The 9 T cell receptor beta chains below all came from one sample that was sequenced in a study of PD-1 blockade in classical Hodgkin lymphoma. Data came from immunoSEQ multiplex PCR; TCRdb stores just in-frame clones and leaves some out. Here the sample spans roughly 150,000 clones, under 85% being singletons. There was relapse after autologous stem cell transplantation in every patient, and there was variation in brentuximab vedotin exposure. The sequences come from peripheral blood mononuclear cells (PBMCs), collected before the second cycle of nivolumab. These receptors all stem from a human donor with classical Hodgkin lymphoma.

The chain joins TRBV2 to TRBJ1-5; maybe TRBD1 (5 bases). Trimming shortened V by 6 bases and J by 0 bases, and 12 bases separated the two germline ends. This CDR3 has 15 residues. The germline gives CDR1 SNHLY, CDR2 FYNNEI. Written as DNA, the CDR3 is TGTGCCAGCAGGTTAGGACAAGTTAGCAATCAGCCCCAGCATTTT. It is translated as CASRLGQVSNQPQHF. The full variable domain, its missing parts supplied by reference TRBV2 and TRBJ1-5, is EPEVTQTPSHQVTQMGQEVILRCVPISNHLYFYWYRQILGQKVEFLVSFYNNEISEKSEIFDDQFSVERPDGSNFTLKIRSTKLEDSAMYFCASRLGQVSNQPQHFGDGTRLSIL.

The chain recombines TRBV5-6 with TRBJ2-1, with D tentatively TRBD1 (5 bases). The CDR3 is made up of 14 amino acids. Germline V gives CDR1 SGHDT, CDR2 YYEEEE. Trimming took 1 base from V and 10 from J, leaving 15 bases between them. The DNA of the CDR3 is TGTGCCAGCAGCTTGATGGGGCCAGTGAAAGAGCAGTTCTTC. Translating gives CASSLMGPVKEQFF.

This clone has more than one count but fewer than ten. The J gene is TRBJ1-1, the V gene TRBV6-5; 7 positions match TRBD1. CDR1 and CDR2 (germline): MNHEY, SVGAGI. The CDR3 consists of 12 residues. V was clipped by 1 base and J by 9 bases; unmatched bases: 2. The CDR3 is CASSYLQGKAFF. DNA for the CDR3: TGTGCCAGCAGTTACTTACAGGGGAAAGCTTTCTTT.

This clone occurred many times. J is TRBJ2-7 and V is TRBV11-3; D may be TRBD1 (6 bases). V lost 2 bases to trimming and J lost 2 bases, with 19 bases between them. Germline lookup yields CDR1 SGHNT and CDR2 YENEEA. This CDR3 has 17 amino acids. The CDR3 sequence: CASSLPKVQGAAYEQYF. For the CDR3, the DNA is TGTGCCAGCAGCTTACCTAAGGTACAGGGTGCCGCCTACGAGCAGTACTTC.

In its sample, this clone was seen once. The chain has TRBV16 and TRBJ1-1; tentatively, D is TRBD1 (6 bases). V gave up 5 bases and J gave up 3 bases, with 16 bases separating them. The CDR3 contains 15 residues. Germline V gene data show CDR1 as KGHSY and CDR2 as FQNENV. CDR3 region: CASSIQGGGDTEAFF. CDR3 bases: TGTGCCAGCAGCATACAGGGAGGGGGAGACACTGAAGCTTTCTTT.

This clone occurred a few times. CDR3 nucleotides: TGTGCCAGCAGCTTTGGTCAGGGATCGAGTCAGCCCCAGCATTTT. Its translation is CASSFGQGSSQPQHF. V gene TRBV5-8 combines with J gene TRBJ1-5; tentatively, D is TRBD1 (5 bases). Germline-derived CDR1 and CDR2 are SGHTS and YDEGEE. The CDR3 totals 15 residues. The V and J ends lost 2 bases and 6 bases respectively, with 15 bases between them.

About this clone: Other nucleotide sequences in the sample specify the same CDR3. The chain links TRBV7-2 to TRBJ2-3; D unclear. Trimming took off 2 bases at V and 4 bases at J, with 7 bases between the two ends. The CDR3 loop spans 13 amino acids. Germline V gene lookup returns CDR1 SGHTA and CDR2 FQGNSA. The CDR3 loop reads CASSLSGADTQYF. CDR3 nucleotide sequence: TGTGCCAGCAGCTTAAGTGGTGCAGATACGCAGTATTTT.

The genes are TRBV19 and TRBJ2-1; 13 nucleotides agree with TRBD2. V was pared by 0 bases and J by 5 bases, with 10 bases of the junction left unmatched. CDR1 LNHDA and CDR2 SQIVND come from the germline V gene (reference sequence). The length of the CDR3 is 19 residues. This CDR3 reads CASSIDYQTSGRTDNEQFF. The CDR3 nucleotides are TGTGCCAGTAGTATAGATTATCAGACTAGCGGGAGGACTGACAATGAGCAGTTCTTC.

This clone has just one count. The chain is built from TRBV2 and TRBJ1-1, with D maybe TRBD1 (6 bases). The V end was cut by 7 bases, the J end by 6 bases, with 12 bases between. The CDR3 runs to 12 residues. Germline loops: CDR1 SNHLY, CDR2 FYNNEI. The CDR3 DNA sequence: TGTGCCAGCACACCGGGACACTCTGAAGCTTTCTTT. Translation: CASTPGHSEAFF.